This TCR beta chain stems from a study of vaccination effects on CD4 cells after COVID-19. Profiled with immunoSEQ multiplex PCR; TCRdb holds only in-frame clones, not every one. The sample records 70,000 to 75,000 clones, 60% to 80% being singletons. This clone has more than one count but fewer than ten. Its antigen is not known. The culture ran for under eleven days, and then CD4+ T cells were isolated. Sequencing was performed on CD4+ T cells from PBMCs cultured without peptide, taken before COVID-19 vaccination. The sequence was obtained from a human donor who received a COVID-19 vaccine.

The CDR3: CASSLAGDRPQYF. The CDR3, as DNA: TGTGCCAGCAGCTTGGCCGGGGACCGGCCGCAGTATTTT. V and J are TRBV5-4 and TRBJ2-3; perhaps D is TRBD1 or TRBD2 (5 bases each). V dropped 0 bases and J dropped 10 bases, with 12 bases sitting between them. Looked up from germline, CDR1 is SGHNT and CDR2 is YYREEE (reference sequence). The CDR3 covers 13 residues.